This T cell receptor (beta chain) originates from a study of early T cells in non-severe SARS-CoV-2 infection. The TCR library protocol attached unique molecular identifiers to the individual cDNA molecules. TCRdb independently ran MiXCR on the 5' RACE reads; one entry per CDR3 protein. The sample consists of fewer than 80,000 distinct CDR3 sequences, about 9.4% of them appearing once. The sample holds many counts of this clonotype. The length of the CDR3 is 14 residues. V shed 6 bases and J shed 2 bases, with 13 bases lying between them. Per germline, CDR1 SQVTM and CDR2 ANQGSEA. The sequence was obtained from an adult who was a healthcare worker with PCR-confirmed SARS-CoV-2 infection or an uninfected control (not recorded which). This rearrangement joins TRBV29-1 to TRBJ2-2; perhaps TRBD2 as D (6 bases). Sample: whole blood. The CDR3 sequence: CSVEGRENTGELFF. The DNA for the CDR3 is TGCAGCGTGGAGGGACGGGAAAACACCGGGGAGCTGTTTTTT.